One sample yielded the 7 T cell receptor beta chains listed below, sequenced in a study of T cell responses to AZD1222 COVID-19 vaccine. Produced via immunoSEQ multiplex PCR; TCRdb's table is partial and in-frame only. The data contain about 130,000 clones, approximately 87% of them singletons. The source material was peripheral blood, sampled on day 0 of AZD1222 vaccination. These receptors originate from an adult in good health.

This chain joins TRBV12-5 and TRBJ1-1; 9 nucleotides agree with TRBD1. After removal of 6 bases from V and 5 bases from J, the junction contained 10 bases not matched to a gene. The CDR3 has 15 residues. Per germline, CDR1 LGHNT and CDR2 FRNRAP. CDR3 loop: CASGEKQGASTEAFF. The CDR3 nucleotides are TGTGCTAGTGGCGAAAAACAGGGGGCAAGTACTGAAGCTTTCTTT.

The chain carries TRBV27 and TRBJ2-1, with a possible D match to TRBD2 (5 bases). The CDR3 covers 12 residues. Germline V gives CDR1 MNHEY, CDR2 SMNVEV (reference sequence). V lost 8 bases and J lost 6, with 11 bases in between. CDR3 region: CASRTLGNEQFF. The CDR3 coding sequence is TGTGCCAGCCGGACTCTTGGCAATGAGCAGTTCTTC.

The V call is TRBV6-5, the J call TRBJ1-1; D gene ambiguous. This CDR3 contains 14 residues. V shed 7 bases and J shed 3 bases, with 15 bases lying between them. CDR1 MNHEY and CDR2 SVGAGI come from the germline V gene. The CDR3 reads CASIKSPGDTEAFF. The CDR3 coding sequence is TGTGCCAGCATTAAATCCCCGGGAGACACTGAAGCTTTCTTT.

This clone was detected once. This chain connects TRBV6-5 to TRBJ1-3, with D uncertain. V dropped 7 bases and J dropped 6 bases, with 16 bases sitting between them. The germline CDR1 and CDR2 sequences are MNHEY and SVGAGI. CDR3 length: 14 residues. CDR3 DNA: TGTGCCAGCAAGCAGATGGTCGACGCAAACACCATATATTTT. Its translation: CASKQMVDANTIYF.

The chain joins TRBV2 to TRBJ1-1, with D maybe TRBD1 (5 bases). The germline CDR1 and CDR2 sequences are SNHLY and FYNNEI. Deletions cut 6 bases from V and 5 bases from J, with 25 bases between. CDR3 length equals 17 residues. CDR3 in amino acids: CASREWAGYRSGTEAFF. As DNA, the CDR3 is TGTGCCAGCAGGGAATGGGCGGGATACAGGTCTGGGACTGAAGCTTTCTTT.

The chain is built from TRBV12-5 and TRBJ2-5; TRBD1 matches at 9 bases. Germline trimming cut 1 base from V and 5 bases from J; bases unmatched to any gene: 5. In germline, CDR1 is LGHNT, CDR2 FRNRAP. The CDR3 is 15 amino acids. CDR3 sequence (DNA): TGTGCTAGTGGTTTGGGGGACAGGGCATTGGAGACCCAGTACTTC. Protein: CASGLGDRALETQYF.

The chain couples TRBV5-1 to TRBJ1-3, with D maybe TRBD1 (5 bases). V lost 0 bases and J lost 4, with 11 bases in between. Germline CDR1 reads SGHRS; CDR2 reads YFSETQ. The CDR3 runs 15 residues. The CDR3 DNA follows: TGCGCCAGCAGCTTGGTCGGGACCTCAGGAAACACCATATATTTT. It yields the protein CASSLVGTSGNTIYF.